Sequencing of this T cell receptor beta chain was carried out in a study of beta chain features in type 1 diabetes. The whole isolated RNA underwent reverse transcription, so sequencing captured expressed TCRB transcripts. Sequenced by immunoSEQ multiplex PCR; TCRdb stores in-frame clones only, minus some. The repertoire consists of over 200,000 clones, with 11% occurring once and the leading ten covering over 0.015%. Note on this clone: Its antigen is unknown.

Per germline, CDR1 SGHTA and CDR2 FQGNSA. V shed 5 bases and J shed 2 bases, with 14 bases lying between them. The CDR3 loop spans 15 amino acids. The study, taken as a whole, reports: For Type 1 diabetes patients, all four CD4+ subsets carried TCRB CDR3s that were moderately but significantly shorter. A greater similarity of naive, central memory and Treg TCRB repertoires was seen among patients than among healthy donors.

The sequence derives from a man younger than 40 with type 1 diabetes. The genes are TRBV7-2 and TRBJ2-3; D is possibly TRBD1 (5 bases). Material for sequencing was naive CD4+ T cells from blood. The CDR3: CASSHPPDNTDTQYF. The CDR3 DNA follows: TGTGCCAGCAGCCACCCCCCGGACAACACAGATACGCAGTATTTT.